The 10 T cell receptor beta chains below come from one sample, sequenced in a study of Tregs in tolerant kidney transplant recipients. Antigens of these TCRs are unknown. The data were produced by immunoSEQ multiplex PCR, yet TCRdb's version contains in-frame clones alone and is incomplete. Among more than 25,000 clones listed, 82% were seen once. Specimen: Tregs from blood cultured with allogeneic cells. The receptors were sampled from a human donor in good health.

The rearrangement joins TRBV11-2 to TRBJ2-1, with D possibly being TRBD2 (7 bases). V lost 1 base and J lost 6, with 16 bases in between. CDR3 length: 16 residues. Germline CDR1 is SGHAT and CDR2 is FQNNGV. The CDR3: CASSLGAGAVSNEQFF. In DNA, the CDR3 is TGTGCCAGCAGCTTAGGCGCGGGGGCAGTAAGCAATGAGCAGTTCTTC. The variable domain in full, completed from reference TRBV11-2 and TRBJ2-1, reads EAGVAQSPRYKIIEKRQSVAFWCNPISGHATLYWYQQILGQGPKLLIQFQNNGVVDDSQLPKDRFSAERLKGVDSTLKIQPAKLEDSAVYLCASSLGAGAVSNEQFFGPGTRLTVL.

This clone was recorded a few times. The chain couples TRBV7-8 to TRBJ1-2; no firm D call. V shed 3 bases and J shed 0 bases, with 5 bases lying between them. The CDR3 is 13 residues long. The germline V gene encodes CDR1 SGHVS and CDR2 FQNEAQ. CDR3 loop: CASSLIANYGYTF. As DNA, the CDR3 is TGTGCCAGCAGCTTGATAGCTAACTATGGCTACACCTTC.

This clone appeared a few times. The chain uses TRBV21-1 and TRBJ2-7; the DNA was not compared with TRBD2, the D call given in the table. TRBV21-1 is shown as a pseudogene. The CDR3 spans 20 residues. The CDR3 is CASSPRGTSKSIKSSYEQYF. The CDR3 DNA reads as TGTGCCAGCAGCCCCCGGGGGACTAGCAAATCTATTAAGAGCTCCTACGAGCAGTACTTC.

This clone occurred a few times. The chain recombines TRBV6-5 with TRBJ2-7; 7 bases align to TRBD1. CDR1 is MNHEY and CDR2 is SVGAGI in the germline V gene. The CDR3 runs to 15 residues. J gave up 2 bases and V 7 bases, and 11 bases lay outside the gene matches. The CDR3 nucleotides read TGTGCCAGCACCAGGACAGGTTTGCCTACCTACGAGCAGTACTTC. It translates to CASTRTGLPTYEQYF.

V and J are TRBV7-9 and TRBJ1-2; no definite D call. The CDR3 is made up of 12 amino acids. The germline V gene has CDR1 SEHNR and CDR2 FQNEAQ (reference sequence). V lost 10 bases, J lost 4 bases, and 13 bases lay in between. CDR3 loop: CATLRGFYGYTF. The CDR3, as DNA: TGTGCCACCCTCCGCGGCTTCTATGGCTACACCTTC.

The chain recombines TRBV7-8 with TRBJ2-7; 7 nucleotides match TRBD1. J gave up 2 bases and V 3 bases, and 7 bases lay outside the gene matches. The CDR3 has 15 residues. In germline, CDR1 is SGHVS, CDR2 FQNEAQ. The CDR3 region has the DNA TGTGCCAGCAGCTTGGTCGGACAGGTAGCCTACGAGCAGTACTTC. Its translation: CASSLVGQVAYEQYF.

The chain couples TRBV6-1 to TRBJ2-3; D may be TRBD1 (6 bases). Germline CDR1 reads MNHNS; CDR2 reads SASEGT. The CDR3 extends over 15 amino acids. V was pared by 8 bases and J by 0 bases, with 15 bases between. The CDR3 loop is CASSDRPASTDTQYF. Here the CDR3 DNA reads TGTGCCAGCTCGGACAGACCAGCTAGCACAGATACGCAGTATTTT.

The chain links TRBV19 to TRBJ1-1; D is unclear. The germline V and J ends were trimmed by 0 bases and 1 base, with 3 bases remaining between them. The CDR3 covers 13 residues. CDR1 and CDR2 from the germline V gene are LNHDA and SQIVND (reference sequence). The CDR3 DNA follows: TGTGCCAGTAGTATAGAGAAGAACACTGAAGCTTTCTTT. As protein: CASSIEKNTEAFF.

V gene TRBV6-1 combines with J gene TRBJ1-1; D is ambiguous. The germline V and J ends were trimmed by 4 bases and 8 bases, with 14 bases remaining between them. Looked up from germline, CDR1 is MNHNS and CDR2 is SASEGT. The CDR3 runs 13 residues. The CDR3 loop reads CASSALPEGEAFF. The CDR3 region has the DNA TGTGCCAGCAGTGCCTTGCCGGAGGGAGAAGCTTTCTTT.

The rearrangement joins TRBV4-3 to TRBJ2-7; the D is unclear. V lost 1 base and J 6 bases, leaving 10 bases between the germline ends. The germline V gene encodes CDR1 LGHNA and CDR2 YSLEER. The CDR3 contains 13 residues. In DNA, the CDR3 is TGCGCCAGCAGCCAAGTATATGGGTCCGAGCAGTACTTC. Protein product: CASSQVYGSEQYF.